This paragraph covers one T cell receptor beta chain sequence. This sample was taken from a study of blood T cells in healthy people across ages. A second PCR, run for roughly 7 to 12 cycles, used a sample-barcoded 5' primer plus a J-beta primer mix. TCRdb reprocessed the 5' RACE reads with MiXCR, giving one entry per CDR3 protein. The table shows some 800,000 distinct CDR3 sequences, with about 25% occurring only once. V was clipped by 6 bases and J by 0 bases; unmatched bases: 3. CDR1 and CDR2 from the germline V gene are DFQATT and SNEGSKA (reference sequence). CDR3 length: 13 residues. The same data also contributed to another study, on T cells of mothers and their children. In that study: The overlap seen between related mothers and children slightly exceeded that of unrelated pairs, though not significantly. At a sensitivity of about 100 clones per million clonotypes, no persistent microchimeric T cell clones appeared.

The sample was blood. The receptor was derived from a boy aged 5-17 years in good health. The chain uses TRBV20-1 and TRBJ2-3; 7 bases match TRBD1. The CDR3 is CSAPGQSTDTQYF. CDR3 nucleotide sequence: TGCAGTGCCCCGGGACAGAGCACAGATACGCAGTATTTT.